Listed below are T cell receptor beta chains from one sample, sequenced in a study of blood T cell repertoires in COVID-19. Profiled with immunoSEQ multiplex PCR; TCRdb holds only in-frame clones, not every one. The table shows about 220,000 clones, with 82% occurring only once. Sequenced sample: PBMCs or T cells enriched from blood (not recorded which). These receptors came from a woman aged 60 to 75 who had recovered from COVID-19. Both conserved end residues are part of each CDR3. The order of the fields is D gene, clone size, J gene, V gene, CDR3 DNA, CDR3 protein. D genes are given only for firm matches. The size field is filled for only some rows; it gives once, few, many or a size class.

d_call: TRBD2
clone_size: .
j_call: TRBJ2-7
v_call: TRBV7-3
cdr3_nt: TGTGCCAGCAGCCCAACGGGGGGTCTCGACGAGCAGTACTTC
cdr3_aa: CASSPTGGLDEQYF

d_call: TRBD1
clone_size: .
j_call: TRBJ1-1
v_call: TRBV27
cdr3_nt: TGTGCCAGCAGCAGTAGGGGGCTCATGAACACTGAAGCTTTCTTT
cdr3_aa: CASSSRGLMNTEAFF

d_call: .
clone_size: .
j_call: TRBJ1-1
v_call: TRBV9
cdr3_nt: TGTGCCAGCAGCGTAGGAAGGGGTCGGAACACTGAAGCTTTCTTT
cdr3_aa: CASSVGRGRNTEAFF

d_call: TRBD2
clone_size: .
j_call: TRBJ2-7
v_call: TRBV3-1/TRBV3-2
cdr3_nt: TGTGCCAGCAGCCAAGATGCGGGGAGGGCTGGAGAGCAGTACTTC
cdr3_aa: CASSQDAGRAGEQYF

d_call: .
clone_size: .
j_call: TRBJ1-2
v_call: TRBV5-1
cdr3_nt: TGCGCCAGCAGCTTGGCGGGGGGTAGGGACTATGGCTACACCTTC
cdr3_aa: CASSLAGGRDYGYTF

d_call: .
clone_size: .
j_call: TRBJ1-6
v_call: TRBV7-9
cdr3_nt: TGTGCCAGCAGTTCTACCCAGGGCCGCTATAATTCACCCCTCCACTTT
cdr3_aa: CASSSTQGRYNSPLHF

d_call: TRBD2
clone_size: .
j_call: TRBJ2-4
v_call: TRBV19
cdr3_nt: TGTGCCAGTAGTAGCCAGACTAGCGGCATGGGCATTCAGTACTTC
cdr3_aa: CASSSQTSGMGIQYF

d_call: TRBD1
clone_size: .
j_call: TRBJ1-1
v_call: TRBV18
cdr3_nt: TGTGCCAGCTCACTAACCCAGGGGGCCTTTAACACTGAAGCTTTCTTT
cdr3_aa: CASSLTQGAFNTEAFF

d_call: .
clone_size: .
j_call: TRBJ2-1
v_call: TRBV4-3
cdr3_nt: TGCGCCAGCAGCCAAGTAGGCGGGGGCGGTGAGCAGTTCTTC
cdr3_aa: CASSQVGGGGEQFF

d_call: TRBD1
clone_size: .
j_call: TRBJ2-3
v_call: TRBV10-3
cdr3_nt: TGTGCCATCAGGGGACAGGGGAAGACAGATACGCAGTATTTT
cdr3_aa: CAIRGQGKTDTQYF

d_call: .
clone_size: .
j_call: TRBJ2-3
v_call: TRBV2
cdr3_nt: TGTGCCAGCCGGGGGGCAGGCACGCAGTATTTT
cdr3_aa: CASRGAGTQYF

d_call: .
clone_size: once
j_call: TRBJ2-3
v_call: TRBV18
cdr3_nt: TGTGCCAGCTCACAAACGGGTGCGCCCGAGGGAAGTGCGCAGTATTTT
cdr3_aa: CASSQTGAPEGSAQYF

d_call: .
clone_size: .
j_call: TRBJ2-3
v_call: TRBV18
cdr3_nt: TGTGCCAGCTCACCACAATCAATAACTAGCACAGATACGCAGTATTTT
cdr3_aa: CASSPQSITSTDTQYF

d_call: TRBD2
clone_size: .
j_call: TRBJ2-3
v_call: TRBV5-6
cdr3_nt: TGTGCCAGCAGCTTCCCACTAGCGGGGGGCCGCACAGATACGCAGTATTTT
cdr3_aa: CASSFPLAGGRTDTQYF

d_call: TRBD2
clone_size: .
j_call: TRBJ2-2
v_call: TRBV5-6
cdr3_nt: TGTGCCAGCAGCTCCCCATATGCCGGGACTAGCGGGAGAACCGGGGAGCTGTTTTTT
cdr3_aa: CASSSPYAGTSGRTGELFF

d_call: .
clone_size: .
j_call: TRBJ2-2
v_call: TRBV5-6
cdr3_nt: TGTGCCAGCAGCCGCAGATACCACACCGGGGAGCTGTTTTTT
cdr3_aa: CASSRRYHTGELFF

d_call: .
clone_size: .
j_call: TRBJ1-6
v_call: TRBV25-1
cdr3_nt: TGTGCCAGCAGCGCTCAGGGCTATAATTCACCCCTCCACTTT
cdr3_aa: CASSAQGYNSPLHF

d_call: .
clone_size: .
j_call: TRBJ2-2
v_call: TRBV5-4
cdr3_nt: TGTGCCAGCAGCTTACAGGGAAACACCGGGGAGCTGTTTTTT
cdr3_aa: CASSLQGNTGELFF

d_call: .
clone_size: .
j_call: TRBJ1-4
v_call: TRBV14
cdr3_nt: TGTGCCAGCAGCCAAGAGGGCAGGGCGGGAGAAAAACTGTTTTTT
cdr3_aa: CASSQEGRAGEKLFF

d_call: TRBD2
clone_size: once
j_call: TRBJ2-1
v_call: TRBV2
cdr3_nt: TGTGCCAGCAGTCTACTAGCGGGAGGCCACAATGAGCAGTTCTTC
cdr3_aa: CASSLLAGGHNEQFF

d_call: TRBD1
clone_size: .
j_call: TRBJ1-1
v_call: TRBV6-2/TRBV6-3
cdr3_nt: TGTGCCAGCAGTGCGCCAGGGGGCGGGTTGTCTGGATATTTGGACACTGAAGCTTTCTTT
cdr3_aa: CASSAPGGGLSGYLDTEAFF

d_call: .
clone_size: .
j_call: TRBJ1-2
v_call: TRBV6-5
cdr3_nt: TGTGCCAGCAGTTACTCTAGAGGGGGCTACACCTTC
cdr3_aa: CASSYSRGGYTF

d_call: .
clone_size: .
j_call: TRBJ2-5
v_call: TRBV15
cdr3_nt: TGTGCCACCAGCAGCCGCCAAGAGACCCAGTACTTC
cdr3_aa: CATSSRQETQYF

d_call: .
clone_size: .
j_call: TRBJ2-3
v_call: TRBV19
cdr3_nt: TGTGCCAGTAGTCCGGGATGGAAGGCCACAGATACGCAGTATTTT
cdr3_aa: CASSPGWKATDTQYF

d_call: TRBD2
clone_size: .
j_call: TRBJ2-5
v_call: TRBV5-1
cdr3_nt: TGCGCCAGCGGCGCCGGAGCGGGGGGCCAAGAGACCCAGTACTTC
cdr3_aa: CASGAGAGGQETQYF

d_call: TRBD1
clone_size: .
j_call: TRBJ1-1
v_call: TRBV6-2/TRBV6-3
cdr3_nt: TGTGCCAGCAGTTCTCTCCGGGACAGGGGTCGGAGTGGGACTGAAGCTTTCTTT
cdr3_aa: CASSSLRDRGRSGTEAFF

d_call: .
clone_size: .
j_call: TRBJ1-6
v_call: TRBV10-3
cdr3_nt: TGTGCCATCTCCGGGGGAAGCAATTCACCCCTCCACTTT
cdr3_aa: CAISGGSNSPLHF

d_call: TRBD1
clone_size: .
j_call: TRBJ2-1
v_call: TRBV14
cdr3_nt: TGTGCCAGCAGCCAAGGGCGACAGGGCATAATTAATGAGCAGTTCTTC
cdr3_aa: CASSQGRQGIINEQFF

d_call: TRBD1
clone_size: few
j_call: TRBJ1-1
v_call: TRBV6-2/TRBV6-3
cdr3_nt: TGTGCCAGCAGTTTCCTAGCCGACAGGGGGACTGAAGCTTTCTTT
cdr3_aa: CASSFLADRGTEAFF

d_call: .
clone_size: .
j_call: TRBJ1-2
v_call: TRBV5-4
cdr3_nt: TGTGCCAGCAGCTTGGAGGGGGACGGCTATGGCTACACCTTC
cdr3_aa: CASSLEGDGYGYTF

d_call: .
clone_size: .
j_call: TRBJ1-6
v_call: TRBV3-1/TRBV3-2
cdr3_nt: TGTGCCAGCAGCCAAGGGGCAAATTCACCCCTCCACTTT
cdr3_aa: CASSQGANSPLHF

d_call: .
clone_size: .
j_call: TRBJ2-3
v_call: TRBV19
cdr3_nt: TGTGCCAGTAGTATGGGCTCAAGAGATACGCAGTATTTT
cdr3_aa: CASSMGSRDTQYF

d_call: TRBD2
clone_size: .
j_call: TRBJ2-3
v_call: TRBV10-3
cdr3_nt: TGTGCCATCACTCCCGGACTAGCGGGAGGGCCTTCCACAGATACGCAGTATTTT
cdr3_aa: CAITPGLAGGPSTDTQYF

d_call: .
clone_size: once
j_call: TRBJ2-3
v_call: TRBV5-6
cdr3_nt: TGTGCCAGCAGCCTCGGGCGGGCAGATACGCAGTATTTT
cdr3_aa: CASSLGRADTQYF

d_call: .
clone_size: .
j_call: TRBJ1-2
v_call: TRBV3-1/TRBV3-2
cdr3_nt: TGTGCCAGCAGCCCTCTCGGTTGGACAGAGTACTATGGCTACACCTTC
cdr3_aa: CASSPLGWTEYYGYTF

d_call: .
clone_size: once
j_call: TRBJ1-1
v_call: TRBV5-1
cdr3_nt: TGCGCCAGCAGCCGCGAGGGTTCGGGGACTGAAGCTTTCTTT
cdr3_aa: CASSREGSGTEAFF

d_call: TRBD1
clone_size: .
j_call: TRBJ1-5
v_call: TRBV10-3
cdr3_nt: TGTGCCATCAGTAGACAGGGGGGTCAGCCCCAGCATTTT
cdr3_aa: CAISRQGGQPQHF

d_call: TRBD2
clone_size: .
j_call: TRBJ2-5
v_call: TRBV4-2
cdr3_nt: TGTGCCAGCAGCCAGGAGTACGGGACTAGCGGGAGCCAAGAGACCCAGTACTTC
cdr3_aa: CASSQEYGTSGSQETQYF

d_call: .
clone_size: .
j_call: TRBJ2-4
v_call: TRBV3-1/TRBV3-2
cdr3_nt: TGTGCCAGCAGCCAAGAAGCCCCCGGGGTCAACATTCAGTACTTC
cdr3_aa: CASSQEAPGVNIQYF

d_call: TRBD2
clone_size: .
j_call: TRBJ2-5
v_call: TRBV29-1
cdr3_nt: TGCAGCGTTGAAGAAAGCGGGAGGGCCTTGGAGACCCAGTACTTC
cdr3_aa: CSVEESGRALETQYF